A single sample gave rise to the 28 T cell receptor beta chains below, sequenced in a study of metastatic and nonmetastatic thyroid tumors. TCRdb re-analyzed the PCR reads through MiXCR. The sample holds tens of thousands of clones; 20% to 25% are singletons and the top ten take 4.4%. No treatment had been given to any patient before thyroid surgery. The sequenced sample consisted of adjacent normal tissue. The source of these receptors is a female donor with papillary thyroid cancer or a benign thyroid nodule (not recorded which). Some clones in this sample may be carry-over from other donors' samples.

This clone was observed many times. The chain links TRBV24-1 to TRBJ1-5; 7 bases are a match to TRBD1. Trimming took 4 bases from V and 5 from J; bases not matched to a gene: 4. The germline V gene encodes CDR1 KGHDR and CDR2 SFDVKD. The CDR3 spans 14 residues. The CDR3 bases are TGTGCCACCAGTGAGTCTACAGGGGATCAGCCCCAGCATTTT. Translation gives CATSESTGDQPQHF.

Ten or more counts support this clone. This chain joins TRBV20-1 and TRBJ2-5; 9 positions agree with TRBD2. J gave up 0 bases and V 5 bases, and 1 base lay outside the gene matches. CDR3 length: 13 amino acids. Germline V gene data show CDR1 as DFQATT and CDR2 as SNEGSKA (reference sequence). The CDR3 region is CSAGLANQETQYF. The CDR3 bases are TGCAGTGCTGGACTAGCGAACCAAGAGACCCAGTACTTC.

This clone is categorized as medium-sized. The rearrangement links TRBV28 to TRBJ1-6; D might be TRBD1 (6 bases). This CDR3 region has 16 residues. V was clipped by 6 bases and J by 5 bases, with 17 bases between them. Germline CDR1 is MDHEN and CDR2 is SYDVKM. CDR3 sequence: CASRGGSLGHNSPLHF. As DNA, the CDR3 is TGTGCCAGCAGGGGGGGCAGCCTGGGCCATAATTCACCCCTCCACTTT.

CDR3 sequence reads: CATSSLVWLAGGPYEQYF. The CDR3 bases are TGTGCCACCAGCAGTTTAGTGTGGCTAGCGGGAGGGCCCTACGAGCAGTACTTC. This chain connects TRBV15 to TRBJ2-7; 12 bases are a match to TRBD2. Trimming at V came to 3 bases and at J to 2 bases, leaving 11 bases not matched to a gene. Germline-derived CDR1 and CDR2 are LNHNV and YYDKDF (reference sequence). The CDR3 has 18 amino acids.

This clone was detected ten times or more. The rearrangement uses TRBV19 and TRBJ1-2; D is perhaps TRBD1 (6 bases). V was clipped by 1 base and J by 3 bases, with 9 bases between them. The CDR3 spans 14 residues. CDR1 LNHDA and CDR2 SQIVND come from the germline V gene (reference sequence). The CDR3 here is CASSIGAGDYGYTF. The CDR3 DNA reads as TGTGCCAGTAGTATAGGGGCAGGGGACTATGGCTACACCTTC.

The rearrangement uses TRBV6-1 and TRBJ1-5; 9 nucleotides agree with TRBD1. Trimming took 4 bases from V and 4 from J; bases not matched to a gene: 5. The CDR3 is made up of 15 amino acids. Per germline, CDR1 MNHNS and CDR2 SASEGT. The CDR3 loop is CASSVQGARNQPQHF. The CDR3 DNA reads as TGTGCCAGCAGTGTACAGGGGGCGCGGAATCAGCCCCAGCATTTT.

This clone was recorded many times. The J gene is TRBJ2-7, the V gene TRBV7-6; weak D call: TRBD1 (6 bases). This CDR3 contains 14 residues. The germline CDR1 and CDR2 sequences are SGHVS and FNYEAQ. Trimming cost V 1 base and J 3 bases, with 10 bases left between them. The CDR3 sequence: CASSLEQGIYEQYF. CDR3 nucleotide sequence: TGTGCCAGCAGCTTAGAACAGGGAATCTACGAGCAGTACTTC.

This clone appeared a few times. Given a much more abundant clone one base away, this may be a read error. The same CDR3 also results from other DNA sequences found in this sample. The chain links TRBV3-1 to TRBJ2-1; 7 bases agree with TRBD2. The germline V gene encodes CDR1 LGHDT and CDR2 YNNKEL (reference sequence). V shed 4 bases, J shed 6 bases, and the junction held 6 bases outside the gene matches. The CDR3 covers 14 residues. The CDR3 loop is CASSRPSGSNEQFF. Written as DNA, the CDR3 is TGTGCCAGCAGCCGCCCTAGCGGTAGCAATGAGCAGTTCTTC.

This clone was found many times. The chain couples TRBV18 to TRBJ2-3; 12 bases agree with TRBD1. The CDR3 runs 16 residues. Germline V gene lookup returns CDR1 KGHSH and CDR2 LQKENI. With V trimmed by 8 bases and J by 2 bases, 8 bases remained unmatched. The CDR3 sequence: CASPAGTGGTTDTQYF. DNA of the CDR3: TGTGCCAGCCCCGCGGGGACAGGGGGCACCACAGATACGCAGTATTTT.

Regarding this clone: A read error may produce the germline difference seen at one junction end. The J gene is TRBJ2-2, the V gene TRBV27; either TRBD1 or TRBD2 may fit D (5 bases each). Per germline, CDR1 MNHEY and CDR2 SMNVEV (reference sequence). The CDR3 has 14 residues. The CDR3 loop is CASSFTGATGELYF. The CDR3 nucleotides read TGTGCCAGCAGTTTTACAGGAGCTACCGGGGAGCTGTATTTT.

This clone was seen a few times. This clone may be a read error of a much larger clone one base away. Other DNA sequences of this sample code for an identical CDR3. This sequence joins TRBV7-2 and TRBJ2-2; possible D gene TRBD1, 6 bases. The CDR3 runs to 15 residues. Germline V lookup: CDR1 SGHTA, CDR2 FQGNSA. The CDR3 loop is CASSLLGGNTGELLF. The CDR3 nucleotides are TGTGCCAGCAGCTTACTAGGGGGAAACACCGGGGAACTGCTTTTT. Full variable domain (remainder filled in from reference TRBV7-2 and TRBJ2-2): GAGVSQSPSNKVTEKGKDVELRCDPISGHTALYWYRQSLGQGLEFLIYFQGNSAPDKSGLPSDRFSAERTGGSVSTLTIQRTQQEDSAVYLCASSLLGGNTGELLFGEGSRLTVL.

The chain has TRBV27 and TRBJ2-7; possibly TRBD1 or TRBD2 for D (5 bases each). Deletions cut 8 bases from V and 2 bases from J, with 16 bases between. The CDR3 length is 14 residues. Germline V gene sequence: CDR1 MNHEY, CDR2 SMNVEV (reference sequence). CDR3 sequence (DNA): TGTGCCAGCTCCAGGGCGAGGGTTACCTACGAGCAGTACTTC. Residues: CASSRARVTYEQYF.

This clone was seen only a few times. Written as DNA, the CDR3 is TGTGCCAGTATCCAGAACCCTGCCTCTGGAAACACCATATATTTT. Translation gives CASIQNPASGNTIYF. The chain carries TRBV19 and TRBJ1-3; D is ambiguous. Trimming removed 7 bases from V and 0 bases from J, with 13 bases in between. This CDR3 spans 15 amino acids. Germline V gives CDR1 LNHDA, CDR2 SQIVND (reference sequence).

The V call is TRBV7-6, the J call TRBJ2-1; unclear D gene. Germline V lookup: CDR1 SGHVS, CDR2 FNYEAQ. Trimming removed 4 bases at V and 6 bases at J, with 16 bases between. The CDR3 length is 15 residues. CDR3 loop: CASSSPGIVFNEQFF. CDR3 DNA sequence: TGTGCCAGCAGCTCACCAGGCATTGTTTTCAATGAGCAGTTCTTC.

Many counts were recorded for this clone. The V gene is TRBV9, the J gene TRBJ2-3; TRBD2 is a possible D gene (6 bases). The V and J ends lost 3 bases and 4 bases respectively, with 12 bases between them. This CDR3 comprises 14 residues. Per germline, CDR1 SGDLS and CDR2 YYNGEE. The DNA for the CDR3 is TGTGCCAGCAGCGAGTCGGGGGTGGCAGATACGCAGTATTTT. It translates to CASSESGVADTQYF.

The rearrangement links TRBV14 to TRBJ2-2; 10 nucleotides agree with TRBD2. The V segment lost 1 base and the J segment 4 bases; nucleotides outside the gene matches: 3. Looked up from germline, CDR1 is SGHDN and CDR2 is FVKESK. The CDR3 totals 16 residues. The DNA for the CDR3 is TGTGCCAGCAGCCAAGTTGGGACTAGCGCCACCGGGGAGCTGTTTTTT. It translates to CASSQVGTSATGELFF.

This clone has only a few counts. J is TRBJ2-7 and V is TRBV6-1; D is undetermined. Trimming left V 7 bases short and J 9 bases short, with 16 bases between. CDR1 and CDR2 from the germline V gene are MNHNS and SASEGT. This CDR3 is built from 12 residues. This CDR3 is CASTNLLHGQYF. CDR3 coding DNA: TGTGCCAGCACCAACCTTCTCCACGGGCAGTACTTC.

With respect to this clone: One end of the junction does not line up with germline, which may come from a read error. For the CDR3, the DNA is TGTTCCAGCAGTTTGTTTTGGGTCGGGGAGCCTCAGCATTTT. It codes for CSSSLFWVGEPQHF. V usage is TRBV28 and J usage is TRBJ1-5; D ambiguous. Germline-derived CDR1 and CDR2 are MDHEN and SYDVKM. The CDR3 totals 14 residues.

This clone has a single count. The V gene is TRBV7-8, the J gene TRBJ2-5; 7 bases fit TRBD2. Trimming cost V 5 bases and J 8 bases; bases outside gene matches: 14. This CDR3 region has 15 residues. CDR1 is SGHVS, CDR2 FQNEAQ, per germline. CDR3 residues: CASSPAGGKGYTQYF. The DNA of the CDR3 is TGTGCCAGCAGCCCTGCCGGGGGGAAAGGATATACCCAGTACTTC.

This clone is medium-sized (0.01 to 0.1%) by share. DNA for the CDR3: TGTGCCAGTAGTATAGTTCGCGGGTCAAGCTACGAGCAGTACTTC. This sequence encodes CASSIVRGSSYEQYF. This chain connects TRBV19 to TRBJ2-7; weak D call: TRBD2 (5 bases). Germline V CDR1 and CDR2: LNHDA, SQIVND (reference sequence). V gave up 1 base and J gave up 3 bases, with 13 bases separating them. This CDR3 is 15 amino acids long.

This clone qualifies as medium-sized. The chain recombines TRBV28 with TRBJ2-1, with 9 bases identical to TRBD2. The J segment lost 8 bases and the V segment lost 3 bases, leaving 11 bases of the junction unmatched. The germline CDR1 and CDR2 sequences are MDHEN and SYDVKM. The CDR3 has 16 residues. CDR3 loop: CASSFYSGRSLDEQFF. In DNA form, the CDR3 reads TGTGCCAGCAGTTTTTACAGCGGGAGGTCCCTAGATGAGCAGTTCTTC.

The table lists this clone with a few counts. V gene TRBV28 combines with J gene TRBJ2-7; D remains ambiguous. Trimming took 2 bases from V and 3 from J, leaving 8 bases between them. CDR1 and CDR2 from the germline V gene are MDHEN and SYDVKM. The length of the CDR3 is 13 residues. In DNA form, the CDR3 reads TGTGCCAGCAGTTTAGGGTCCCACTACGAGCAGTACTTC. It is translated as CASSLGSHYEQYF.

This clone was seen a few times. CDR3 region: CASNPIVTEAFF. CDR3 bases: TGTGCCAGCAATCCGATCGTCACTGAAGCTTTCTTT. The chain links TRBV19 to TRBJ1-1; D unclear. V was shortened by 9 bases and J by 4 bases, with 12 bases between the two germline ends. The germline V gene has CDR1 LNHDA and CDR2 SQIVND (reference sequence). This CDR3 spans 12 amino acids.

On this clone itself: This clone may be a read error of a much larger clone one base away. The chain is built from TRBV20-1 and TRBJ2-3; the match to TRBD2 covers 9 bases. Trimming took 4 bases from V and 3 from J; bases not matched to a gene: 17. The germline gives CDR1 DFQATT, CDR2 SNEGSKA (reference sequence). This CDR3 comprises 18 residues. This CDR3 is CSAMDVGDSGRGTDTQYF. The CDR3 DNA is TGCAGTGCTATGGACGTTGGGGATAGCGGGAGAGGAACAGATACGCAGTATTTT.

V and J are TRBV6-1 and TRBJ2-7; TRBD2 aligns across 13 bases. Germline trimming cut 6 bases from V and 3 bases from J; bases unmatched to any gene: 5. This CDR3 is built from 15 residues. Germline V CDR1 and CDR2: MNHNS, SASEGT. The CDR3 nucleotides are TGTGCCAGCAGCCGTCGGACTAGCGGGGGCTACGAGCAGTACTTC. It specifies CASSRRTSGGYEQYF.

The chain carries TRBV11-2 and TRBJ1-2; D remains ambiguous. This CDR3 is built from 14 residues. V was pared by 8 bases and J by 2 bases, with 15 bases between. CDR1 and CDR2 (germline): SGHAT, FQNNGV. CDR3 bases: TGTGCCAGCCAAAAAGGGCGCTACAACTATGGCTACACCTTC. It yields the protein CASQKGRYNYGYTF.

Points on this clone: A clone one base away is much larger, so this may be a read error. J is TRBJ1-2 and V is TRBV20-1, with D possibly matching TRBD1 (5 bases). Germline lookup yields CDR1 DFQATT and CDR2 SNEGSKA (reference sequence). The CDR3 runs to 13 residues. The CDR3 DNA is TGCAGTGCAGATTGGGACGCCGGCTATGGCTACATCTTC. It codes for CSADWDAGYGYIF.

The chain joins TRBV7-9 to TRBJ1-4, with 8 bases matching TRBD1. The V gene's germline CDR1 is SEHNR and CDR2 FQNEAQ (reference sequence). V shed 5 bases, J shed 7 bases, and the junction held 3 bases outside the gene matches. The CDR3 is 13 residues long. The CDR3 DNA reads TGTGCCAGCAGCGTCACAGGGGGTGAAAAACTGTTTTTT. It translates to CASSVTGGEKLFF. Full variable domain (missing parts from reference TRBV7-9 and TRBJ1-4): DTGVSQNPRHKITKRGQNVTFRCDPISEHNRLYWYRQTLGQGPEFLTYFQNEAQLEKSRLLSDRFSAERPKGSFSTLEIQRTEQGDSAMYLCASSVTGGEKLFFGSGTQLSVL.